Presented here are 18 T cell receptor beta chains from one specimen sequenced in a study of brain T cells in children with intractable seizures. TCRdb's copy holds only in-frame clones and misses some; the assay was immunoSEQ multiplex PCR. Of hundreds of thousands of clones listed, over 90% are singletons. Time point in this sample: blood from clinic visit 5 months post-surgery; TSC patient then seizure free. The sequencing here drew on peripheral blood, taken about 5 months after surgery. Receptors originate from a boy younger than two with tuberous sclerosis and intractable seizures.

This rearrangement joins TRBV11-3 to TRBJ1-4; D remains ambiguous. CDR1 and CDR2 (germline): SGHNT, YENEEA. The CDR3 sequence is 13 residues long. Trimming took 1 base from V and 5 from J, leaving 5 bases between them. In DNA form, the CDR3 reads TGTGCCAGCAGCTTAGTAGAGAATGAAAAACTGTTTTTT. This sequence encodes CASSLVENEKLFF.

The CDR3 DNA follows: TGCGCCAGCAGCCCGGGACAGGATCATGGCTACACCTTC. The encoded protein is CASSPGQDHGYTF. This chain links TRBV5-1 with TRBJ1-2, with 8 nucleotides matching TRBD1. The CDR3 runs to 13 residues. Germline CDR1 SGHRS, CDR2 YFSETQ. V lost 4 bases to trimming and J lost 6 bases; unmatched junction nucleotides: 5.

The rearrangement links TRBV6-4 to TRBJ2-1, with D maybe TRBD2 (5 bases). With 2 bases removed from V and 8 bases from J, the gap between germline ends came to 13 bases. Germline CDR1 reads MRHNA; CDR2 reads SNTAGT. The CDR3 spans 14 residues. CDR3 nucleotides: TGTGCCAGCAGTGACGTCCACACGGGGTATGAGCAGTTCTTC. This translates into CASSDVHTGYEQFF.

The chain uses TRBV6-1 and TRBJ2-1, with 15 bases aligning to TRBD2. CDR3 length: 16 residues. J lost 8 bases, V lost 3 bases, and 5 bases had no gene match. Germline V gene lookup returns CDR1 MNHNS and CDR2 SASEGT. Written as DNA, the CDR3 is TGTGCCAGCAGTGACGGACTAGCGGGAGGGCGCGATGAGCAGTTCTTC. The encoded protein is CASSDGLAGGRDEQFF.

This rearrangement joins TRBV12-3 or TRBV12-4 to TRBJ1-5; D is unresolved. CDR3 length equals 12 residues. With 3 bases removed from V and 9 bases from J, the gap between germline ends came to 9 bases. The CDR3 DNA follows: TGTGCCAGCAGTTTGAATGGAGGGCCCCAGCATTTT. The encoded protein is CASSLNGGPQHF.

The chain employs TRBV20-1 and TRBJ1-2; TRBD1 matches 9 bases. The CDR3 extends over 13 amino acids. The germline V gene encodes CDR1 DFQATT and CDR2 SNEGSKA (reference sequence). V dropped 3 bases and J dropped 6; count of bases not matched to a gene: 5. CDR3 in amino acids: CSASPGQGNGYTF. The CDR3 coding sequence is TGCAGTGCTAGTCCGGGACAGGGAAATGGCTACACCTTC.

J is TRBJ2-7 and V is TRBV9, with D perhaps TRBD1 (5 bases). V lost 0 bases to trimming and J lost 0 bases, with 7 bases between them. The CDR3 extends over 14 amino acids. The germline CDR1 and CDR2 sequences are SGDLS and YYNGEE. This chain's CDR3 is CASSVDQGSYEQYF. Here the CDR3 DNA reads TGTGCCAGCAGCGTAGATCAGGGCTCCTACGAGCAGTACTTC.

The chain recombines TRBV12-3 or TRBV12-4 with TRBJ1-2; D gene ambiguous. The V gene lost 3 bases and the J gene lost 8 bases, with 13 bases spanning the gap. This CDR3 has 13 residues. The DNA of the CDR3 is TGTGCCAGCAGTTTCCGGGAGATGAGGGGCTACACCTTC. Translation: CASSFREMRGYTF.

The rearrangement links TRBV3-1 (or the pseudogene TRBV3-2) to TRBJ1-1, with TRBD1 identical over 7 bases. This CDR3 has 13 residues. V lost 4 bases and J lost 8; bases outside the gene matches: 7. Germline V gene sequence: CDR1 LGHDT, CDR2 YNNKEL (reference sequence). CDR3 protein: CASSPIGRGEAFF. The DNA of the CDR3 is TGTGCCAGCAGCCCCATAGGCAGGGGGGAAGCTTTCTTT.

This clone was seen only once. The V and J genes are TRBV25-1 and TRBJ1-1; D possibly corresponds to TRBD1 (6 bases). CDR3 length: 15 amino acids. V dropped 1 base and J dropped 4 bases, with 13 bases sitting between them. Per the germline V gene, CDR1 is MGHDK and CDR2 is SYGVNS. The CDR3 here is CASSELALGGTEAFF. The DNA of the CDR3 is TGTGCCAGCAGTGAATTAGCCCTAGGGGGCACTGAAGCTTTCTTT.

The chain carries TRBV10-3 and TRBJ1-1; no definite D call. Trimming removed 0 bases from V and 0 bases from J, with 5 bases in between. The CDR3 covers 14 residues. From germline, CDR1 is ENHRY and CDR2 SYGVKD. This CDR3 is CAISESKLNTEAFF. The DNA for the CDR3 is TGTGCCATCAGTGAGTCGAAATTGAACACTGAAGCTTTCTTT.

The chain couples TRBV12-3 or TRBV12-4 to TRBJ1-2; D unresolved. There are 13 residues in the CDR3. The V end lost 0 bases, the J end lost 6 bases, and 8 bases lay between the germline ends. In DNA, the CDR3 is TGTGCCAGCAGTTTAGCGATTTGGAATGGCTACACCTTC. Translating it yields CASSLAIWNGYTF.

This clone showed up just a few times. In nucleotides, the CDR3 is TGTGCGTGGGAGCGGTTCTCCTACGAGCAGTACTTC. As protein: CAWERFSYEQYF. The V call is TRBV15, the J call TRBJ2-7; D perhaps matches TRBD2 (5 bases). Germline lookup yields CDR1 LNHNV and CDR2 YYDKDF (reference sequence). The CDR3 has 12 residues.

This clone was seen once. This CDR3 is CASSPGQLYGYTF. The CDR3 DNA is TGTGCCAGCAGCCCCGGACAGCTCTATGGCTACACCTTC. This chain links TRBV11-2 with TRBJ1-2, with D maybe TRBD1 (6 bases). The V end lost 5 bases, the J end lost 4 bases, and 11 bases lay between the germline ends. In germline, CDR1 is SGHAT, CDR2 FQNNGV. The CDR3 loop spans 13 amino acids.

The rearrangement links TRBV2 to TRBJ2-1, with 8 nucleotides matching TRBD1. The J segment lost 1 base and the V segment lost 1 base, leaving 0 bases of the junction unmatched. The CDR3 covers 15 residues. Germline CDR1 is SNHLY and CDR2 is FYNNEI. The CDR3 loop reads CASSEGQGSYNEQFF. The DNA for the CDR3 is TGTGCCAGCAGTGAAGGACAGGGGTCCTACAATGAGCAGTTCTTC.

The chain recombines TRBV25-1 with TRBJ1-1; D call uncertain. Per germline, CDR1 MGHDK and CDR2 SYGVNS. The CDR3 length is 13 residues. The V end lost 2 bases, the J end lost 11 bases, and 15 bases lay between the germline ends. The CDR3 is CASSEGLAGVAFF. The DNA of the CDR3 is TGTGCCAGCAGTGAAGGACTTGCTGGGGTGGCTTTCTTT.

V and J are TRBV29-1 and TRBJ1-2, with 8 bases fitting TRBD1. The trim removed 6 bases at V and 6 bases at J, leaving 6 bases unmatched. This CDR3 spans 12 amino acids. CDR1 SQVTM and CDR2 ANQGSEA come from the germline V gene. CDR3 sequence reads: CSVTGEADGYTF. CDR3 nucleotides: TGCAGCGTGACAGGGGAGGCGGATGGCTACACCTTC. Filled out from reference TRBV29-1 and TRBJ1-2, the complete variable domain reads SAVISQKPSRDICQRGTSLTIQCQVDSQVTMMFWYRQQPGQSLTLIATANQGSEATYESGFVIDKFPISRPNLTFSTLTVSNMSPEDSSIYLCSVTGEADGYTFGSGTRLTVV.

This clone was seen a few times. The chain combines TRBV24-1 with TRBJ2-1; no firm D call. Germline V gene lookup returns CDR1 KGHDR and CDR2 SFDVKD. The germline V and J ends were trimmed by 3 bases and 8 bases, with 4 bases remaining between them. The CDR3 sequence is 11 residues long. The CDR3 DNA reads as TGTGCCACCAGTGATAAGTATGAGCAGTTCTTC. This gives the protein CATSDKYEQFF.